This paragraph covers one T cell receptor (beta chain) sequence. Its antigen specificity is not known. Relative to the germline gene, one junction end is altered; a read error may explain this. These data originate in a study of T cell repertoires in cytomegalovirus infection (dated by TCRdb to about 2019). Study-wide context: Peptide stimulations targeted recently identified HLA-C-restricted CMV epitopes, whose presentation resists viral immunomodulation, together with well-studied HLA-B-restricted epitopes. The HLA type of each donor mattered for the analysis, because public TCR beta signatures pointed to carriage of CMV infection along with the matching HLA type. Results the study describes overall, beyond this receptor: In both this cohort and an independent approximately 370-donor cohort, the cumulative frequency of public TCR beta family members distinguished carriers of CMV infection plus the relevant HLA type. The ex vivo response was dominated by HLA-C-restricted CMV-specific TCR beta clonotypes, and the single most frequent clonotype in two of eight donors was supplied by these HLA-C-restricted clonotypes.

Sample treatment or condition, as interpreted from the label and publication: in vitro stimulation with specific CMV peptide epitopes to enrich CMV-specific T cells. Sequenced on an Illumina HiSeq 1500. Through fastp at Q25 and MiXCR, TCRdb rebuilt clones from the public reads, retaining in-frame beta chains. Each CDR3 protein appears once, grouped with its most common genes and DNA. This sample has 300,000 to 400,000 distinct CDR3 sequences in its table, and just under 30% of those were observed once. The ten largest make up about 20% of the sample. Spanning cysteine to phenylalanine, the CDR3 consists of 14 amino acids. The only DNA kept is the CDR3, 42 bases in frame from the first base. CDR1 MNHNS and CDR2 SASEGT were looked up in the germline V gene.

The receptor comes from a human donor in good health (CMV status not recorded). Some clones in this sample may be carry-over from other donors' samples. The sample here was cultured PBMCs, taken from culture after CMV antigen stimulation. Recombination joined TRBV6-1 with TRBJ1-2, with the D gene call left open. The CDR3 sequence is CASSKADLVGGYTF. Here is the DNA: TGTGCCAGCAGTAAAGCGGATCTCGTCGGCGGCTACACCTTC.